Listed below are T cell receptor beta chains from one sample, sequenced in a study of T cells after yellow fever vaccination. Using its own MiXCR run on the 5' RACE reads, TCRdb lists one record per CDR3 protein. The sample yields 100,000 to 150,000 distinct CDR3 sequences, under 9% seen once. The sequences come from CD8+ T cells sorted from PBMCs, collected on the day of the yellow fever booster vaccination. Receptors were obtained from a man between 18 and 29 years old who received the YFV17D yellow fever vaccine. The CDR3 runs from the conserved cysteine through the conserved F or W. A D gene is named only where the DNA matches it firmly. Expanded clones are given a class, and other clones once, few, many or no size at all.

CDR3 DNA	CDR3 protein	D gene	V gene	J gene	clone size
TGTGCCAGCAGTTTGGGTGCGGGGACGCAGCAGTTCTTC	CASSLGAGTQQFF	-	TRBV12-3/TRBV12-4	TRBJ2-1	-
TGTGCCAGCAGTTTTCCGGGGGGGCGAAATGAGCAGTTCTTC	CASSFPGGRNEQFF	TRBD2	TRBV6-6	TRBJ2-1	few
TGCAGCGTCATCATCTGGGACCAAGAGACCCAGTACTTC	CSVIIWDQETQYF	-	TRBV29-1	TRBJ2-5	many
TGTGCCATCAGTGGACTGTCGGGGGGGTCCTACGAGCAGTACTTC	CAISGLSGGSYEQYF	TRBD2	TRBV10-3	TRBJ2-7	few
TGCGCCAGCAGCCAAGGGGCTAAGAATGAGCAGTTCTTC	CASSQGAKNEQFF	-	TRBV4-1	TRBJ2-1	-
TGTGCCAGCACAGCCGTCGACAGACCCTACGAGCAGTACTTC	CASTAVDRPYEQYF	-	TRBV6-6	TRBJ2-7	many
TGTGCCAGCAGTGAATCCGGTGGCTTCCCTGAAGCTTTCTTT	CASSESGGFPEAFF	-	TRBV25-1	TRBJ1-1	many
TGTGCCAGCAGTGAAGCGCGGGACTGGGAGACTGGGGCCAACGTCCTGACTTTC	CASSEARDWETGANVLTF	-	TRBV6-1	TRBJ2-6	-
TGTGCCAGCAGCCCCGGACAGATTATAGCCAAAAACATTCAGTACTTC	CASSPGQIIAKNIQYF	-	TRBV5-5	TRBJ2-4	-
TGCGCCAGCAGCCAGGAAGGGGAGCTGTTTTTT	CASSQEGELFF	-	TRBV4-1	TRBJ2-2	few
TGTGCCAGCTCACCAGCAACTTCAGGGGATACGCAGTATTTT	CASSPATSGDTQYF	-	TRBV18	TRBJ2-3	few
TGCGCCAGCAGCTACTCATCGACTAGCTCGACTGATACGCAGTATTTT	CASSYSSTSSTDTQYF	TRBD2	TRBV4-3	TRBJ2-3	few
TGTGCCACCAGTGAGCCAGACAGGGGAACGTCCACAGATACGCAGTATTTT	CATSEPDRGTSTDTQYF	TRBD1	TRBV24-1	TRBJ2-3	few
TGTGCCAGCGGAGTGGCGACAGGGGGCGACGGCAATCAGCCCCAGCATTTT	CASGVATGGDGNQPQHF	TRBD1	TRBV27	TRBJ1-5	few
TGTGCCTGGAGTCATACAAATTACAATGAGCAGTTCTTC	CAWSHTNYNEQFF	-	TRBV30	TRBJ2-1	few
TGTGCCACCAGTGATGTACAGGGTTCCGGGGAGCTGTTTTTT	CATSDVQGSGELFF	-	TRBV24-1	TRBJ2-2	-
TGTGCCAGCAGCTTACAGGGACTAGCGGCGACCCTACAAGAGACCCAGTACTTC	CASSLQGLAATLQETQYF	TRBD2	TRBV7-2	TRBJ2-5	few
TGTGCCAGCAGCTTGCCCCCTTTGGGGAGTCCCTACGAGCAGTACTTC	CASSLPPLGSPYEQYF	-	TRBV7-2	TRBJ2-7	few
TGCGCCAGCAGCCCGCGGACAGGGGGCATCCATGAGCAGTTCTTC	CASSPRTGGIHEQFF	TRBD1	TRBV4-3	TRBJ2-1	many
TGTGCCAGCAGTCTATCTGGGGCCAACGTCCTGACTTTC	CASSLSGANVLTF	-	TRBV12-3/TRBV12-4	TRBJ2-6	many
TGCGCCAGCAGCCCAAAGGACCAGAGCTCCTACAATGAGCAGTTCTTC	CASSPKDQSSYNEQFF	-	TRBV5-1	TRBJ2-1	-
TGTGCCAGCAGTTACTGGAGTGGCACCTACAATGAGCAGTTCTTC	CASSYWSGTYNEQFF	-	TRBV6-5	TRBJ2-1	few
TGTGCCAGCAGTTGGACTAGCGGGGGCTACAATGAGCAGTTCTTC	CASSWTSGGYNEQFF	TRBD2	TRBV6-2/TRBV6-3	TRBJ2-1	many
TGCGCCAGCGGTCCTGGGGATGAAGACGAGCAGTACTTC	CASGPGDEDEQYF	-	TRBV5-1	TRBJ2-7	-
TGTGCCAGCAGTTACTCGTCTACCGGGACCGGGGAGCTGTTTTTT	CASSYSSTGTGELFF	-	TRBV6-5	TRBJ2-2	few
TGTGCCAGCCATGACGGGGCCACTGAAGCTTTCTTT	CASHDGATEAFF	-	TRBV2	TRBJ1-1	-